This section outlines one T cell receptor (beta chain) sequence together with its context. The data belong to a study of blood T cell repertoires in COVID-19. At the level of the study: The United States, Italy and Spain were the sources of the acute and convalescent COVID-19 samples. PBMCs, B-cell-depleted T cells, or T cells provided the cDNA or gDNA that made up the material.

In the study's own analysis: Estimates of nucleated cell counts were drawn from the amplification of reference gene primers. Profiled with immunoSEQ multiplex PCR; TCRdb holds only in-frame clones, not every one. That table gives V, J and clone size, and the DNA gave D and trimming. Here the sample spans roughly 260,000 clones, roughly four fifths being singletons. Sequencing was carried out using peripheral blood. The sequence was collected from a woman in her 70s with acute or convalescent COVID-19.

CDR3 protein: CASGRYRGSIGNTIYF. DNA for the CDR3: TGTGCCAGCGGGAGGTACAGGGGCAGCATTGGAAACACCATATATTTT. This chain joins TRBV27 and TRBJ1-3; 7 bases align to TRBD1. Trimming took 8 bases from V and 3 from J; bases not matched to a gene: 13. Germline V gene sequence: CDR1 MNHEY, CDR2 SMNVEV (reference sequence). This CDR3 is built from 16 residues.